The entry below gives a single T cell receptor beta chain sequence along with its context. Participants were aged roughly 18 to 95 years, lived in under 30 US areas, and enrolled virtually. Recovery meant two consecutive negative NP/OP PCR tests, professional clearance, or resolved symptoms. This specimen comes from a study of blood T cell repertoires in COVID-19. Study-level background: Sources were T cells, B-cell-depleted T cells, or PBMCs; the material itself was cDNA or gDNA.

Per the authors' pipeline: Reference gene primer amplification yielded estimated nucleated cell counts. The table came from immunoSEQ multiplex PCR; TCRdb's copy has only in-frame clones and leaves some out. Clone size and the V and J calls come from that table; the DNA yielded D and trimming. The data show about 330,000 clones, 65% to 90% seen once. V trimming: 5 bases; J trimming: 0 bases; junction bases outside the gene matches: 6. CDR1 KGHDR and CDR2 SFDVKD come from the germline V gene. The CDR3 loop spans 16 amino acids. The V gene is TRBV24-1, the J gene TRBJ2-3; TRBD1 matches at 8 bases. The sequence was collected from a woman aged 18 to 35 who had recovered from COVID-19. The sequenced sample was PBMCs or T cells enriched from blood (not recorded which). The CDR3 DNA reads TGTGCCACCAGTGGCCCCGGGACAGGAAGCACAGATACGCAGTATTTT. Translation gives CATSGPGTGSTDTQYF.